The 27 T cell receptor beta chains presented below share a single source sample, sequenced in a study of shared clonotypes between healthy human individuals. Sequencing used immunoSEQ multiplex PCR; TCRdb keeps in-frame clones, though not all of them. The sample contains 2 million to 3 million clones, 93% of which appear only once. Sequencing input: naive CD4+ T cells from PBMCs. The subset was: CD45RA+ positively selected. The receptor source for this set is a man between 18 and 35 years old in good health. Some clones in this sample may be carry-over from other donors' samples.

As regards this clone: The sample carries other DNA sequences with the same CDR3. The rearrangement links TRBV18 to TRBJ2-3; 7 bases are a match to TRBD1. Germline-derived CDR1 and CDR2 are KGHSH and LQKENI. This CDR3 has 15 amino acids. The trim removed 6 bases at V and 1 base at J, leaving 7 bases unmatched. The CDR3 loop is CASSPLGTGTDTQYF. The CDR3 DNA sequence: TGTGCCAGCTCTCCTCTCGGGACAGGCACAGATACGCAGTATTTT.

The chain recombines TRBV10-3 with TRBJ2-3; a possible D gene is TRBD2 (6 bases). V was shortened by 3 bases and J by 2 bases, with 18 bases between the two germline ends. This CDR3 is 17 amino acids long. CDR1 and CDR2 from the germline V gene are ENHRY and SYGVKD. The CDR3 loop is CAISEGGTGIPTDTQYF. The CDR3, as DNA: TGTGCCATCAGTGAAGGTGGGACTGGGATACCCACAGATACGCAGTATTTT.

The chain carries TRBV10-3 and TRBJ2-5; the D is unclear. TRBJ2-7 matches the DNA end more closely, so the J call is doubtful. Per the germline V gene, CDR1 is ENHRY and CDR2 is SYGVKD. The CDR3 runs to 14 residues. As DNA, the CDR3 is TGTGCCATCAGTGAGGCGGTCTGGTCGTACGAGCAGTACTTC. Translated, it gives CAISEAVWSYEQYF.

This chain joins TRBV5-1 and TRBJ1-2; D gene ambiguous. The germline V gene encodes CDR1 SGHRS and CDR2 YFSETQ. The CDR3 is 16 residues long. V lost 0 bases and J 8 bases, leaving 20 bases between the germline ends. The CDR3 protein is CASSLGYDLGTGGYTF. The CDR3 bases are TGCGCCAGCAGCTTGGGTTACGATCTGGGAACGGGAGGCTACACCTTC. Drawing the rest from reference TRBV5-1 and TRBJ1-2, the complete variable domain is KAGVTQTPRYLIKTRGQQVTLSCSPISGHRSVSWYQQTPGQGLQFLFEYFSETQRNKGNFPGRFSGRQFSNSRSEMNVSTLELGDSALYLCASSLGYDLGTGGYTFGSGTRLTVV.

The chain combines TRBV7-2 with TRBJ2-7; D ambiguous. V lost 2 bases and J 0 bases, leaving 11 bases between the germline ends. Germline V CDR1 and CDR2: SGHTA, FQGNSA. The CDR3 spans 15 residues. The CDR3 DNA reads as TGTGCCAGCAGCTTACGGCCGGACCCCTCCTACGAGCAGTACTTC. This sequence encodes CASSLRPDPSYEQYF.

V is TRBV2 and J is TRBJ1-5, with D uncertain. CDR3 length: 13 residues. The germline CDR1 and CDR2 sequences are SNHLY and FYNNEI. V dropped 4 bases and J dropped 7 bases, with 11 bases sitting between them. The CDR3: CASSGNSGQPQHF. CDR3 coding DNA: TGTGCCAGCAGTGGAAACTCCGGGCAGCCCCAGCATTTT.

The chain joins TRBV19 to TRBJ2-1, with unresolved D. V gave up 5 bases and J gave up 9 bases, with 8 bases separating them. Germline assignment: CDR1 LNHDA and CDR2 SQIVND (reference sequence). This CDR3 has 11 amino acids. The CDR3 protein is CASSPGVEQFF. In DNA form, the CDR3 reads TGTGCCAGTAGTCCGGGTGTTGAGCAGTTCTTC.

J is TRBJ2-7 and V is TRBV6-5; D call uncertain. Germline assignment: CDR1 MNHEY and CDR2 SVGAGI. Trimming left V 2 bases short and J 2 bases short, with 13 bases between. This CDR3 comprises 15 residues. The CDR3 reads CASSYRVGNTYEQYF. CDR3 DNA: TGTGCCAGCAGTTACCGAGTGGGGAATACCTACGAGCAGTACTTC.

This clone came up a few times. This chain connects TRBV4-2 to TRBJ1-3; D possibly corresponds to TRBD1 (6 bases). Deletions cut 0 bases from V and 4 bases from J, with 13 bases between. The CDR3 covers 16 residues. Germline V gene data show CDR1 as LGHNA and CDR2 as YNFKEQ. In DNA form, the CDR3 reads TGTGCCAGCAGCCAAGATCGGGGGCAGGGAGGAAACACCATATATTTT. Amino acids: CASSQDRGQGGNTIYF.

CDR3 DNA: TGTGCCAGCAGGACTAGCGGAAAGAACACCGGGGAGCTGTTTTTT. It encodes CASRTSGKNTGELFF. V is TRBV6-5 and J is TRBJ2-2; 9 nucleotides align to TRBD2. CDR1 MNHEY and CDR2 SVGAGI come from the germline V gene. CDR3 size: 15 residues. The trim removed 6 bases at V and 1 base at J, leaving 3 bases unmatched.

J is TRBJ1-1 and V is TRBV7-9, with a tentative D call TRBD1 (5 bases). Germline V gives CDR1 SEHNR, CDR2 FQNEAQ (reference sequence). With 1 base removed from V and 5 bases from J, the gap between germline ends came to 11 bases. The length of the CDR3 is 14 residues. The CDR3 DNA is TGTGCCAGCAGCTTAGGGTTTGGGGGAACTGAAGCTTTCTTT. It is translated as CASSLGFGGTEAFF. The complete variable domain, with remaining parts taken from reference TRBV7-9 and TRBJ1-1, reads DTGVSQNPRHKITKRGQNVTFRCDPISEHNRLYWYRQTLGQGPEFLTYFQNEAQLEKSRLLSDRFSAERPKGSFSTLEIQRTEQGDSAMYLCASSLGFGGTEAFFGQGTRLTVV.

This rearrangement joins TRBV4-2 to TRBJ2-7; D remains unclear. The CDR3 totals 15 residues. Germline V gives CDR1 LGHNA, CDR2 YNFKEQ. The V gene lost 6 bases and the J gene lost 2 bases, with 17 bases spanning the gap. CDR3 protein: CASSRDLGGAYEQYF. For the CDR3, the DNA is TGTGCCAGCAGTCGCGATCTGGGCGGAGCCTACGAGCAGTACTTC.

This chain links TRBV9 with TRBJ1-2; D perhaps matches TRBD1 (5 bases). The CDR3 consists of 14 residues. Germline loops: CDR1 SGDLS, CDR2 YYNGEE. The V end lost 0 bases, the J end lost 4 bases, and 10 bases lay between the germline ends. This CDR3 reads CASSVASGIYGYTF. The CDR3 nucleotides are TGTGCCAGCAGCGTAGCTTCAGGGATCTATGGCTACACCTTC.

This clone was observed once. This chain joins TRBV6-1 and TRBJ2-7, with 8 bases that match TRBD1. In germline, CDR1 is MNHNS, CDR2 SASEGT. This CDR3 region has 11 residues. V lost 6 bases, J lost 9 bases, and 4 bases stayed unmatched. The CDR3 sequence is CASSAQGGQYF. Written as DNA, the CDR3 is TGTGCCAGCAGCGCACAGGGGGGGCAGTACTTC.

This sequence joins TRBV5-1 and TRBJ1-2, with D perhaps matching TRBD1 (6 bases). Trimming shortened V by 1 base and J by 4 bases, and 11 bases separated the two germline ends. The germline gives CDR1 SGHRS, CDR2 YFSETQ. There are 14 residues in the CDR3. CDR3 sequence reads: CASSLRGGSYGYTF. The CDR3 bases are TGCGCCAGCAGCTTGAGGGGGGGGAGCTATGGCTACACCTTC. Supplemented by reference TRBV5-1 and TRBJ1-2, the full variable domain reads KAGVTQTPRYLIKTRGQQVTLSCSPISGHRSVSWYQQTPGQGLQFLFEYFSETQRNKGNFPGRFSGRQFSNSRSEMNVSTLELGDSALYLCASSLRGGSYGYTFGSGTRLTVV.

This clone occurred once. The chain couples TRBV5-1 to TRBJ2-2; D call uncertain. Germline V gives CDR1 SGHRS, CDR2 YFSETQ. The CDR3 contains 11 residues. V was shortened by 4 bases and J by 10 bases, with 8 bases between the two germline ends. CDR3 protein: CASSPLAELFF. DNA of the CDR3: TGCGCCAGCAGCCCGCTGGCGGAGCTGTTTTTT.

J is TRBJ2-3 and V is TRBV11-2; D is undetermined. This CDR3 has 14 residues. Germline assignment: CDR1 SGHAT and CDR2 FQNNGV. Deletions cut 3 bases from V and 4 bases from J, with 11 bases between. CDR3 in amino acids: CASSFRETSDTQYF. In DNA, the CDR3 is TGTGCCAGCAGCTTTCGAGAAACTTCAGATACGCAGTATTTT.

Worth noting for this clone: At the DNA level, this CDR3 is encoded by other sequences in the same sample as well. The chain is built from TRBV9 and TRBJ1-5, with no clear D. Trimming removed 4 bases from V and 1 base from J, with 9 bases in between. CDR3 length equals 14 residues. Germline assignment: CDR1 SGDLS and CDR2 YYNGEE. CDR3 sequence: CASSPRGSNQPQHF. The CDR3, as DNA: TGTGCCAGCAGCCCCCGCGGGAGCAATCAGCCCCAGCATTTT.

This clone appeared a single time. The chain employs TRBV6-6 and TRBJ2-3, with unresolved D. This CDR3 is 15 amino acids long. Germline V gene lookup returns CDR1 MNHNY and CDR2 SVGAGI (reference sequence). With 2 bases removed from V and 2 bases from J, the gap between germline ends came to 11 bases. This chain's CDR3 is CASSYRRASTDTQYF. The CDR3, as DNA: TGTGCCAGCAGTTACCGGCGCGCCTCCACAGATACGCAGTATTTT.

The V gene is TRBV11-2, the J gene TRBJ1-2, with D uncertain. Deletions cut 3 bases from V and 5 bases from J, with 10 bases between. CDR1 and CDR2 from the germline V gene are SGHAT and FQNNGV. This CDR3 comprises 13 residues. As DNA, the CDR3 is TGTGCCAGCAGCTTCGCGGAGACGTATGGCTACACCTTC. It encodes CASSFAETYGYTF.

This clone was recorded once. The chain is built from TRBV9 and TRBJ2-7, with 10 bases lining up with TRBD2. The CDR3 spans 16 residues. In germline, CDR1 is SGDLS, CDR2 YYNGEE. J gave up 1 base and V 3 bases, and 7 bases lay outside the gene matches. CDR3 residues: CASSAKLAGASYEQYF. The DNA for the CDR3 is TGTGCCAGCAGCGCCAAGCTAGCGGGGGCTTCCTACGAGCAGTACTTC.

This clone showed up just once. The sample holds other DNA sequences that translate to the same CDR3. The chain links TRBV9 to TRBJ2-3; 15 nucleotides agree with TRBD2. There are 17 residues in the CDR3. V lost 3 bases to trimming and J lost 1 base; unmatched junction nucleotides: 3. Germline CDR1 reads SGDLS; CDR2 reads YYNGEE. The CDR3 loop is CASSAGLAGGGTDTQYF. The CDR3 DNA reads TGTGCCAGCAGCGCCGGACTAGCGGGAGGGGGCACAGATACGCAGTATTTT.

CDR3 in DNA: TGCGCCAGCAGCTGGGGGTGGGTGGATAATTCACCCCTCCACTTT. Encoded protein: CASSWGWVDNSPLHF. The V call is TRBV4-1, the J call TRBJ1-6; a possible D gene is TRBD1 (5 bases). Trimming shortened V by 5 bases and J by 5 bases, and 13 bases separated the two germline ends. Germline V gene data show CDR1 as MGHRA and CDR2 as YSYEKL. This CDR3 comprises 15 residues.

The chain uses TRBV2 and TRBJ1-1, with D maybe TRBD1 (5 bases). In germline, CDR1 is SNHLY, CDR2 FYNNEI. The CDR3 has 16 residues. V lost 1 base, J lost 4 bases, and 16 bases lay in between. CDR3 DNA sequence: TGTGCCAGCAGTGAAGGGACACTCCTAAAGGGCACTGAAGCTTTCTTT. This sequence encodes CASSEGTLLKGTEAFF. Together with reference TRBV2 and TRBJ1-1, the CDR3 gives the full variable domain: EPEVTQTPSHQVTQMGQEVILRCVPISNHLYFYWYRQILGQKVEFLVSFYNNEISEKSEIFDDQFSVERPDGSNFTLKIRSTKLEDSAMYFCASSEGTLLKGTEAFFGQGTRLTVV.

The chain combines TRBV7-3 with TRBJ2-1; D is uncertain. CDR1 and CDR2 (germline): SGHTA, FQGTGA. The V end was cut by 5 bases, the J end by 6 bases, with 14 bases between. The CDR3 runs 14 residues. CDR3 region: CASSPSAPVNEQFF. CDR3 nucleotide sequence: TGTGCCAGCAGCCCCTCCGCGCCCGTCAATGAGCAGTTCTTC.

This clone was picked up one time. This chain links TRBV5-1 with TRBJ2-1, with D perhaps matching TRBD1 (7 bases). This CDR3 contains 14 residues. The ends were cut back, 7 bases at V and 0 bases at J, with 11 bases in the middle. Germline loops: CDR1 SGHRS, CDR2 YFSETQ. Here the CDR3 reads CASAGQSSYNEQFF. The CDR3 DNA follows: TGCGCCAGCGCGGGACAGAGCTCCTACAATGAGCAGTTCTTC.

The J gene is TRBJ2-1, the V gene TRBV5-1, with a weak D call TRBD2 (6 bases). The V end lost 5 bases, the J end lost 0 bases, and 24 bases lay between the germline ends. Germline values: CDR1 SGHRS, CDR2 YFSETQ. This CDR3 has 19 amino acids. The CDR3 is CASSRTGTRDWSSYNEQFF. CDR3 nucleotides: TGCGCCAGCAGTCGTACCGGGACTCGGGACTGGAGCTCCTACAATGAGCAGTTCTTC.